This TCR beta chain was documented in a study of immune cell composition in non-small cell lung cancer. Study-wide results and caveats: Overall clonality, unlike maximal tumour-associated clone frequency, did not predict TIL reactivity. Tumour TCR-beta clonality showed no significant link to smoking pack-years. Around 75% of squamous and 30% to 35% of adenocarcinoma cases had tumour-associated clones >0.5%.

This clone was counted a single time. Its antigen is as yet unknown. Looked up from germline, CDR1 is KGHSH and CDR2 is LQKENI. Trimming shortened V by 3 bases and J by 6 bases, and 15 bases separated the two germline ends. CDR3 size: 15 residues. Only in-frame clones appear in the TCRdb table, and some are missing; sequencing was by immunoSEQ multiplex PCR. Here the sample spans roughly 10,000 clones, 60% to 70% being singletons. V and J are TRBV18 and TRBJ1-5, with a weak D call TRBD1 (6 bases). The sample taken for sequencing was lung tumor tissue. The origin of this receptor is a human donor with non-small cell lung cancer. This CDR3 reads CASSPAGAVSQPQHF. CDR3 nucleotides: TGTGCCAGCTCACCGGCAGGGGCGGTCAGTCAGCCCCAGCATTTT.